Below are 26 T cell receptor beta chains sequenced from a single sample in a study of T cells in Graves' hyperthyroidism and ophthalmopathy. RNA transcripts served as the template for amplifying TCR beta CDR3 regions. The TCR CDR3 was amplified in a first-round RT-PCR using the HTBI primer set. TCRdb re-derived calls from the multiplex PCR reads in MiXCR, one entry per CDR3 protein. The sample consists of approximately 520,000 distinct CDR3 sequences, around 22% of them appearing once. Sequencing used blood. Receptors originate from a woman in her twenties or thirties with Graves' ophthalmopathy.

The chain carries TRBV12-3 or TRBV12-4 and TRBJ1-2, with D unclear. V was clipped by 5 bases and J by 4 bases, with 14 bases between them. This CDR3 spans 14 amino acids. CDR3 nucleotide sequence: TGTGCCAGCAGTCCGGACCTCCCCTCCTATGGCTACACCTTC. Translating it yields CASSPDLPSYGYTF.

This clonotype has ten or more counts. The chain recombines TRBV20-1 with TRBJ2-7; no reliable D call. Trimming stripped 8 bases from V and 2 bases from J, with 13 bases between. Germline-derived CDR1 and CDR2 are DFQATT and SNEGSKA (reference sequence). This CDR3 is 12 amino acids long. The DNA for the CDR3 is TGCAGTTCAGTGGGTACGGCCTACGAGCAGTACTTC. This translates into CSSVGTAYEQYF.

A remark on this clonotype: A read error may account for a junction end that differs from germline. In nucleotides, the CDR3 is TGTGCCAGCAGTTTATCGGGGTGGGGACACGGTGAAGAGACCAAGTACTTC. This gives the protein CASSLSGWGHGEETKYF. The chain links TRBV12-3 or TRBV12-4 to TRBJ2-5; possible D gene TRBD1, 6 bases. This CDR3 is 17 amino acids long.

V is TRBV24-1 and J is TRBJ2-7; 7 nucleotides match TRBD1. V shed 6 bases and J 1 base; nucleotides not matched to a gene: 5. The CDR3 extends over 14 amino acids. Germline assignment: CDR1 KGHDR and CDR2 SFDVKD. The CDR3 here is CATSPGGESYEQYF. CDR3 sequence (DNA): TGTGCCACCAGTCCAGGGGGTGAATCCTACGAGCAGTACTTC.

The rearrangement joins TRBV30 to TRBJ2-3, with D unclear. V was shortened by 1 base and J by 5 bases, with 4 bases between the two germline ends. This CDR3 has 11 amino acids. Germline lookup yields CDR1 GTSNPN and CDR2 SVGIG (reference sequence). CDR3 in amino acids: CAWSEGDTQYF. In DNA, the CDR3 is TGTGCCTGGAGTGAGGGAGATACGCAGTATTTT.

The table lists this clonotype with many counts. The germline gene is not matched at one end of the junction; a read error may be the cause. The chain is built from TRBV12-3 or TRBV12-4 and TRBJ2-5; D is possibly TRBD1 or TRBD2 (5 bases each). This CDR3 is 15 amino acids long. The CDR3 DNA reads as TGTGCCAGCAGCGCTGGGGGACGGGATCAAGAGGCCCAGTACTTC. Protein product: CASSAGGRDQEAQYF.

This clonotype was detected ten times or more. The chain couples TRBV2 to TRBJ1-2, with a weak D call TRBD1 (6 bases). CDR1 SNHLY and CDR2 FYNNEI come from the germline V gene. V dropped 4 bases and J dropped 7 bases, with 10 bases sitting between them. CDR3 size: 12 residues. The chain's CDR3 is CASSGGATGYTF. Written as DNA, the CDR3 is TGTGCCAGCAGTGGGGGGGCGACTGGCTACACCTTC.

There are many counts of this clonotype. CDR3 nucleotide sequence: TGTGCCAGCAGTTTACCCGCAACAGTGTTTACTGAAGCTTTCTTT. It codes for CASSLPATVFTEAFF. The gene calls are TRBV12-3 or TRBV12-4 and TRBJ1-1; D is undetermined. The CDR3 has 15 residues. Trimming shortened V by 2 bases and J by 5 bases, and 15 bases separated the two germline ends.

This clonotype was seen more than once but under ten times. CDR3 loop: CASSLVRGEQYF. CDR3 DNA: TGTGCCAGCAGTTTAGTGAGGGGCGAGCAGTACTTC. V and J are TRBV12-3 or TRBV12-4 and TRBJ2-7; D may match TRBD1 or TRBD2 (5 bases each). Trimming removed 1 base from V and 6 bases from J, with 7 bases in between. This CDR3 is built from 12 residues.

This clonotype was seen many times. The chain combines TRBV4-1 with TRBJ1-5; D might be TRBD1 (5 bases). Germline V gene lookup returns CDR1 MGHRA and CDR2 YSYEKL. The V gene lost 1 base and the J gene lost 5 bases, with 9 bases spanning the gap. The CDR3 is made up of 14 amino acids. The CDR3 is CASSQALGDQPQHF. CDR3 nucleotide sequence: TGCGCCAGCAGCCAAGCTCTGGGGGATCAGCCCCAGCATTTT.

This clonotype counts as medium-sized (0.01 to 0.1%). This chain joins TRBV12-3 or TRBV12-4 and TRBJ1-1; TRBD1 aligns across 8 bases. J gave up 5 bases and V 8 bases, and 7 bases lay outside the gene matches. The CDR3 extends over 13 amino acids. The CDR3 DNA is TGTGCCAGCCAGGGGGCCATGGGGACTGAAGCTTTCTTT. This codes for CASQGAMGTEAFF.

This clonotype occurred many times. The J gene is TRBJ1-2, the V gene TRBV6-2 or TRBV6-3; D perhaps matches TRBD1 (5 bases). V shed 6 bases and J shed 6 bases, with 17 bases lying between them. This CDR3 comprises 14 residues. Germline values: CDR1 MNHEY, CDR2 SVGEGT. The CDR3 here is CASRMTGRSNGYTF. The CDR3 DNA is TGTGCCAGCAGAATGACGGGACGGAGCAATGGCTACACCTTC.

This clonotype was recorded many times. CDR3 nucleotides: TGCAGTGCTAGAACCGGACTAAGCGTTACTGAAGCTTTCTTT. Translating gives CSARTGLSVTEAFF. V gene TRBV20-1 combines with J gene TRBJ1-1; no firm D call. CDR3 size: 14 residues. V gave up 2 bases and J gave up 5 bases, with 15 bases separating them. From germline, CDR1 is DFQATT and CDR2 SNEGSKA (reference sequence).

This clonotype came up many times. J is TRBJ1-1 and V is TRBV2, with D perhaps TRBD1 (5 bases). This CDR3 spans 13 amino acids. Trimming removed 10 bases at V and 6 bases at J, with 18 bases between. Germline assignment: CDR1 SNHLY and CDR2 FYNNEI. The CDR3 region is CATRGFWDAEAFF. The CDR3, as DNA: TGTGCCACCCGGGGGTTTTGGGACGCTGAAGCTTTCTTT.

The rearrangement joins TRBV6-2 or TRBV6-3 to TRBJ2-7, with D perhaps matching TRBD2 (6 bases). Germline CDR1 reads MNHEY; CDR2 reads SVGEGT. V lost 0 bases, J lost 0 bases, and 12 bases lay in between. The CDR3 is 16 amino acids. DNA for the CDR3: TGTGCCAGCAGTTACTCAAAGAGCGGGTTCTCCTACGAGCAGTACTTC. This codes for CASSYSKSGFSYEQYF.

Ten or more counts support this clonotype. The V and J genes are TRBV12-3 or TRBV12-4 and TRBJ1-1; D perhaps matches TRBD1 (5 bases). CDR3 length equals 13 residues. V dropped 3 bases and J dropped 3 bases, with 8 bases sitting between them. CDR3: CASSFARDTEAFF. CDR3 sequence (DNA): TGTGCCAGCAGTTTTGCCAGGGACACTGAAGCTTTCTTT.

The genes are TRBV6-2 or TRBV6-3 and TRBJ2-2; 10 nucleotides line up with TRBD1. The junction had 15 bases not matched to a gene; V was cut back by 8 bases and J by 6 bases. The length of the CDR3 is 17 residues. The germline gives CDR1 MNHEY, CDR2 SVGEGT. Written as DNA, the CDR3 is TGTGCCAGCTGCCGGGACAGGGGTTCTCGGGGATCCGGGGAGCTGTTTTTT. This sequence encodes CASCRDRGSRGSGELFF.

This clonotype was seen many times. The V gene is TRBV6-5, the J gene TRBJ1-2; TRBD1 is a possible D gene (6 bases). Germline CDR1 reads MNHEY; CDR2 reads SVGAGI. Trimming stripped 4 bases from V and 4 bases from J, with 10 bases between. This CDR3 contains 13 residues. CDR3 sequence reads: CASSSGAGYGYTF. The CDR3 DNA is TGTGCCAGCAGTTCGGGGGCCGGCTATGGCTACACCTTC.

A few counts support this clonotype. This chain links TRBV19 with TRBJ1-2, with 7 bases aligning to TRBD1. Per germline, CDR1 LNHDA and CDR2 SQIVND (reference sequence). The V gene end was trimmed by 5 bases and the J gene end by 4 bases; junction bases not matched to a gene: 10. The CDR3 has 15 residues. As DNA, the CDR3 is TGTGCCAGTAGTGTAGCAGGGGGAACCTCCTATGGCTACACCTTC. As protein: CASSVAGGTSYGYTF.

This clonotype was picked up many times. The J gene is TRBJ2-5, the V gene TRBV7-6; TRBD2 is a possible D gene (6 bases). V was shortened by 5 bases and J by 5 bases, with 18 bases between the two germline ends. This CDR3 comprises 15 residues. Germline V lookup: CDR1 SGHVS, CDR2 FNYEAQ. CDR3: CASSEMTSVRETQYF. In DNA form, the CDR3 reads TGTGCCAGCAGCGAAATGACTAGTGTCAGGGAGACCCAGTACTTC.

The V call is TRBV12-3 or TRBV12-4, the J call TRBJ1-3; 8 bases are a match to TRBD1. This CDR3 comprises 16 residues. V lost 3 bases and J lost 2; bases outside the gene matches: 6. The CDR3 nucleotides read TGTGCCAGCAGTTTTAGGGCAGGGGGCACTGGAAACACCATATATTTT. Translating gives CASSFRAGGTGNTIYF.

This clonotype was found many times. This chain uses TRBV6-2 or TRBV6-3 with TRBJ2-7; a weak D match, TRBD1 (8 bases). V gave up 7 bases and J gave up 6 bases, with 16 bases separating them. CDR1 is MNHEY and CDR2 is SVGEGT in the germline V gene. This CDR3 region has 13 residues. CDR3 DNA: TGTGCCAGCATCCAGGACAGGGAGGGCGAGCAGTACTTC. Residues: CASIQDREGEQYF.

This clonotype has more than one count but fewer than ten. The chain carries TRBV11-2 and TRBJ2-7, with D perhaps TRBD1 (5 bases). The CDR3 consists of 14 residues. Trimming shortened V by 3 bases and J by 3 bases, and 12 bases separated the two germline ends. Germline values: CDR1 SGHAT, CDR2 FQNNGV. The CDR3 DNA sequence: TGTGCCAGCAGCTTCACCCCCGACAGCTACGAGCAGTACTTC. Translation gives CASSFTPDSYEQYF.

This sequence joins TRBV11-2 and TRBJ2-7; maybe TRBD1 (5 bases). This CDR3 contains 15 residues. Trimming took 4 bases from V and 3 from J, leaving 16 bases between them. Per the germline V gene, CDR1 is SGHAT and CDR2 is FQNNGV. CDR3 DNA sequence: TGTGCCAGCAGCTCGATAAAAGGACAAGACTACGAGCAGTACTTC. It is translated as CASSSIKGQDYEQYF.

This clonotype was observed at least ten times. CDR3 nucleotides: TGTGCCAGCTCACTAACCGGGACAGATCAGCCCCAGCATTTT. Translating it yields CASSLTGTDQPQHF. The chain joins TRBV18 to TRBJ1-5; 7 nucleotides align to TRBD1. The CDR3 sequence is 14 residues long. V trimming: 4 bases; J trimming: 5 bases; junction bases outside the gene matches: 5. CDR1 is KGHSH and CDR2 is LQKENI in the germline V gene.

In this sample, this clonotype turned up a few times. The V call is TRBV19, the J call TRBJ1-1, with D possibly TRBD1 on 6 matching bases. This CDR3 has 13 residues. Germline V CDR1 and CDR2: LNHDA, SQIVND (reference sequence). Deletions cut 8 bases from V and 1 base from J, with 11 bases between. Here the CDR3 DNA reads TGTGCCAGTTCGGACAGCGCGAACACTGAAGCTTTCTTT. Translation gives CASSDSANTEAFF.